This T cell receptor beta chain was documented in a study of neurological immune-mediated disorders. The study built unsorted libraries from 2 million PBMCs kept at -80 C. Study outcomes and limitations: The study found no CDR3 amino acid sequences shared by expanded clones across subjects, suggesting private repertoires in all groups.

This clonotype was detected many times. The antigen is not known. The cDNA came from 5'RACE with 10-nucleotide random UMIs. TCRdb passed the 5' RACE reads through MiXCR, listing each CDR3 protein once. Here the sample spans roughly 19,000 distinct CDR3 sequences, roughly 15% being singletons. V shed 8 bases, J shed 4 bases, and the junction held 9 bases outside the gene matches. The CDR3 sequence is 15 residues long. Germline V gene lookup returns CDR1 LNHDA and CDR2 SQIVND (reference sequence). The sample was PBMCs. The J gene is TRBJ2-3, the V gene TRBV19; 10 nucleotides agree with TRBD2. The TCR originated in a female donor with HTLV-1-associated myelopathy (HAM/TSP). CDR3 sequence: CASLTRAGGADTQYF. In nucleotides, the CDR3 is TGTGCCAGTCTTACCAGAGCGGGAGGGGCAGATACGCAGTATTTT.